The T cell receptor beta chain described here comes from a study of human T cells and chemical hapten exposure. Regarding time point: pre-sensitization, week 0. This sample's treatment: therapeutic diphenylcyclopropenone sensitization with weekly scalp DPC. This clonotype was found many times. TCRdb re-derived calls from the RACE reads in MiXCR, one entry per CDR3 protein. The repertoire holds some 45,000 distinct CDR3 sequences, with around an eighth as singletons. This material consisted of whole blood, taken in connection with sensitization to the hapten diphenylcyclopropenone (DPC). This receptor was identified in a woman in her twenties or thirties with alopecia areata. Some clones in this sample may be carry-over from other donors' samples.

In DNA, the CDR3 is TGCAGTGCCGAAGCGATGGCTGGAGCCTACGAGCAGTACTTC. Its translation is CSAEAMAGAYEQYF. This rearrangement joins TRBV20-1 to TRBJ2-7; D is unclear. This CDR3 is 14 amino acids long. V was pared by 6 bases and J by 2 bases, with 17 bases between. From germline, CDR1 is DFQATT and CDR2 SNEGSKA (reference sequence).